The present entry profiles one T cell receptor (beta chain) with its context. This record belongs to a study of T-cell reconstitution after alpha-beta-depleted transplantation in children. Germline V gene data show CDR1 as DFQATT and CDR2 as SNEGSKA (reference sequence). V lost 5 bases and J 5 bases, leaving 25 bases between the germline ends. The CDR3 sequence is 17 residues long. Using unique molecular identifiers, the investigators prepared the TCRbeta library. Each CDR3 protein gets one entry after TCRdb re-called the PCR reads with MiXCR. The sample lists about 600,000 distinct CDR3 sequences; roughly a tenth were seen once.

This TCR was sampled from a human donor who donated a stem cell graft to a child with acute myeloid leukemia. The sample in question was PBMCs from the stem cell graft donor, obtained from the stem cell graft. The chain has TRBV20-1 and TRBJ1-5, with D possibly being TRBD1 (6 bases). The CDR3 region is CSALNQGRGVLDQPQHF. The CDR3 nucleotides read TGCAGTGCTCTTAATCAGGGGAGGGGTGTTTTGGATCAGCCCCAGCATTTT.